This TCR beta chain was captured in a study of CD8 T cells in ankylosing spondylitis. Overall study results and limits: Within ankylosing spondylitis blood, a TCR beta motif made up of several highly homologous variants appeared to be characteristic. Disease-associated clonotypes exhibited CD8+ identity and were relatively infrequent in peripheral blood. As reported, disease-linked clones showed significant enrichment in matched ankylosing spondylitis synovial fluid.

Making use of molecular barcodes, quantitative 5'-RACE generated TCR beta libraries. TCRdb recomputed calls from the 5' RACE reads with MiXCR, one row per CDR3 protein. The table records 470,000 or so distinct CDR3 sequences, roughly a quarter of them present only once. The V and J ends lost 7 bases and 5 bases, in that order; junction bases with no gene match: 8. Germline CDR1 reads DFQATT; CDR2 reads SNEGSKA (reference sequence). The CDR3 is 14 residues long. About this clonotype: No antigen is known for it.

The sequence was collected from a male donor with ankylosing spondylitis. The chain joins TRBV20-1 to TRBJ2-2, with 9 bases fitting TRBD1. The sample taken for sequencing was blood, either unsorted or a sorted T cell fraction (not recorded which). CDR3 sequence: CSVPMTGGTGELFF. DNA of the CDR3: TGCAGTGTCCCGATGACAGGGGGTACCGGGGAGCTGTTTTTT.